Listed here are 20 T cell receptor beta chains from one sample, sequenced in a study of breast tumors, draining lymph nodes, adjacent tissues. Breast cancer patients provided tissue from their axillary draining lymph nodes. TCRdb analysed the multiplex PCR reads with MiXCR anew, one entry per CDR3 protein. This table has under 350,000 distinct CDR3 sequences, about 30% appearing once. Sequencing was performed on axillary lymph node tissue. Receptors were obtained from a female donor with breast cancer. Some clones in this sample may be carry-over from other donors' samples.

As concerns this clonotype: It may be a read error: a sequence one base away is much more abundant. The rearrangement joins TRBV5-6 to TRBJ2-7; 8 bases fit TRBD1. The CDR3 is 16 amino acids. J gave up 3 bases and V 3 bases, and 11 bases lay outside the gene matches. The germline CDR1 and CDR2 sequences are SGHDT and YYEEEE. The chain's CDR3 is CASSSARDRRNYEQYF. The DNA of the CDR3 is TGTGCCAGCAGCTCGGCCCGGGACAGGCGAAACTACGAGCAGTACTTC.

The chain joins TRBV28 to TRBJ1-1; D gene uncertain. With 5 bases removed from V and 1 base from J, the gap between germline ends came to 11 bases. This CDR3 is built from 14 residues. Germline V gene lookup returns CDR1 MDHEN and CDR2 SYDVKM. CDR3 loop: CASSAPLPNTEAFF. CDR3 nucleotides: TGTGCCAGCAGTGCACCCTTACCGAACACTGAAGCTTTCTTT.

The chain joins TRBV7-4 to TRBJ2-5; 8 nucleotides align to TRBD1. Germline CDR1 and CDR2: SGHVT and SQSDAQ. CDR3 length: 14 residues. The ends lost 4 bases at V and 3 bases at J; junction bases unmatched: 4. The CDR3 protein is CASSSTGGKETQYF. The DNA of the CDR3 is TGTGCCAGCAGCTCCACAGGGGGTAAAGAGACCCAGTACTTC.

A note on this clonotype: Since a much larger clone is just one base distant, this may be a read error. CDR3 nucleotides: TGCGCCAGCAGCTTTTCTGAGCGGTATAGCACAGATACGCAGTATTTT. It encodes CASSFSERYSTDTQYF. J is TRBJ2-3 and V is TRBV5-1, with D possibly matching TRBD2 (5 bases). Trimming took off 2 bases at V and 0 bases at J, with 13 bases between the two ends. Germline lookup yields CDR1 SGHRS and CDR2 YFSETQ. The CDR3 is made up of 16 amino acids.

As to this clonotype: Just one base apart from a much larger clone, this may be a read error. V usage is TRBV11-3 and J usage is TRBJ2-1; 8 positions agree with TRBD2. CDR1 is SGHNT, CDR2 YENEEA, per germline. With 0 bases clipped from V and 2 bases from J, the junction kept 12 bases outside the gene matches. The CDR3 contains 19 residues. The chain's CDR3 is CASSLDNPSAGAAYNEQFF. The CDR3 nucleotides read TGTGCCAGCAGCTTAGATAATCCCTCAGCGGGAGCCGCCTACAATGAGCAGTTCTTC.

The table lists this clonotype with a count of one. With a much larger clone just one base away, this may be a read error. The chain couples TRBV6-9 to TRBJ1-3; D remains unclear. The CDR3 has 15 amino acids. Per the germline V gene, CDR1 is MNHGY and CDR2 is SVAAGI. The V end was cut by 8 bases, the J end by 4 bases, with 18 bases between. The CDR3 sequence is CASLPVAGAGNTIYF. CDR3 coding DNA: TGTGCCAGCCTCCCCGTTGCAGGAGCAGGAAACACCATATATTTT.

At least ten counts were recorded for this clonotype. V gene TRBV25-1 combines with J gene TRBJ2-7; a weak D match, TRBD2 (6 bases). The CDR3 contains 18 residues. V was trimmed by 1 base and J by 2 bases, leaving 21 bases between them. The germline V gene encodes CDR1 MGHDK and CDR2 SYGVNS. CDR3 nucleotide sequence: TGTGCCAGCAGTGAATCCCACCGACGGAGGGTAGGGACCTACGAGCAGTACTTC. This encodes CASSESHRRRVGTYEQYF.

This chain connects TRBV7-2 to TRBJ1-5, with D perhaps matching TRBD1 (5 bases). The CDR3 loop spans 16 amino acids. V dropped 1 base and J dropped 11 bases, with 21 bases sitting between them. Germline loops: CDR1 SGHTA, CDR2 FQGNSA. For the CDR3, the DNA is TGTGCCAGCAGCTTAGGGGTTCAGGGCGGGCAAGAGACCCAGCATTTT. It codes for CASSLGVQGGQETQHF.

With respect to this clonotype: The conserved final phenylalanine or tryptophan is absent from the CDR3, which likely points to a read error. No DNA is shown, since the ends of the CDR3 on it are uncertain; the CDR3 is the one TCRdb lists. The rearrangement joins TRBV12-3 or TRBV12-4 to TRBJ1-6. The CDR3 region is 15 residues in length, termini included. The CDR3 sequence is CATDADSSYNSPLQS.

Remarks on this clonotype: Relative to the germline gene, one junction end is altered; a read error may explain this. The J gene is TRBJ2-7, the V gene TRBV18; unclear D gene. The CDR3 totals 12 residues. Germline loops: CDR1 KGHSH, CDR2 LQKENI. The CDR3 coding sequence is TGTCCCAGCTCACCAGCGTCCTACGAGCAGTACTTC. The encoded protein is CPSSPASYEQYF.

V usage is TRBV10-1 and J usage is TRBJ2-5, with a tentative D call TRBD2 (7 bases). The CDR3 contains 12 residues. The germline V gene encodes CDR1 WNHNN and CDR2 SYGVQD (reference sequence). V was cut by 8 bases and J by 5 bases, with 12 bases left in between. The CDR3 nucleotides are TGCGCCAGCGGGAGGGGGGACGAGACCCAGTACTTC. Amino acid sequence: CASGRGDETQYF.

This clonotype was recorded many times. The CDR3 DNA is TGTGCCAGCAGCCACAAAAACAATGAGCAGTTCTTC. Translation: CASSHKNNEQFF. The chain joins TRBV4-2 to TRBJ2-1; D unresolved. CDR1 and CDR2 from the germline V gene are LGHNA and YNFKEQ. V was pared by 3 bases and J by 5 bases, with 5 bases between. CDR3 size: 12 residues.

Concerning this clonotype: This clone may be a read error of a much larger clone one base away. V and J are TRBV12-3 or TRBV12-4 and TRBJ1-3; 7 bases map to TRBD1. V was clipped by 4 bases and J by 1 base; unmatched bases: 19. This CDR3 has 20 amino acids. The CDR3 bases are TGTGCCAGCAGTTCCATTGGTTCCCGGACAGGCAGGGGGTCTGGAAACACCATATATTTT. Amino acid sequence: CASSSIGSRTGRGSGNTIYF.

This clonotype has ten or more counts. The chain is built from TRBV20-1 and TRBJ2-5; D is unclear. In germline, CDR1 is DFQATT, CDR2 SNEGSKA (reference sequence). V lost 4 bases to trimming and J lost 5 bases, with 8 bases between them. CDR3 size: 11 residues. CDR3 loop: CSATLEETQYF. The CDR3 nucleotides read TGCAGTGCTACCCTGGAGGAGACCCAGTACTTC.

The chain is built from TRBV11-3 and TRBJ1-1; D uncertain. The germline V and J ends were trimmed by 2 bases and 5 bases, with 9 bases remaining between them. The CDR3 contains 13 residues. Germline-derived CDR1 and CDR2 are SGHNT and YENEEA. The CDR3 nucleotides are TGTGCCAGCAGCTTATTGGTCGCGACTGAAGCTTTCTTT. Amino acid sequence: CASSLLVATEAFF. Looking up the rest from reference TRBV11-3 and TRBJ1-1 gives the full variable domain: EAGVVQSPRYKIIEKKQPVAFWCNPISGHNTLYWYLQNLGQGPELLIRYENEEAVDDSQLPKDRFSAERLKGVDSTLKIQPAELGDSAVYLCASSLLVATEAFFGQGTRLTVV.

This clonotype was observed many times. The chain has TRBV12-3 or TRBV12-4 and TRBJ1-6; TRBD1 agrees at 8 bases. There are 14 residues in the CDR3. Trimming took 6 bases from V and 7 from J; bases not matched to a gene: 5. CDR3 sequence: CASSRTGKNSPLHF. As DNA, the CDR3 is TGTGCCAGCAGCCGGACAGGGAAGAATTCACCCCTCCACTTT.

This clonotype showed up many times. This chain uses TRBV2 with TRBJ2-3, with D possibly being TRBD1 (6 bases). V lost 6 bases and J lost 0, with 13 bases in between. Germline V lookup: CDR1 SNHLY, CDR2 FYNNEI. The CDR3 sequence is 15 residues long. CDR3 residues: CASRSGQFSTDTQYF. CDR3 bases: TGTGCCAGCAGAAGCGGACAGTTTAGCACAGATACGCAGTATTTT.

This clonotype has just a few counts. This chain joins TRBV6-2 or TRBV6-3 and TRBJ2-5; 8 positions agree with TRBD2. The junction had 10 bases not matched to a gene; V was cut back by 5 bases and J by 2 bases. This CDR3 spans 16 amino acids. Germline lookup yields CDR1 MNHEY and CDR2 SVGEGT. CDR3 in DNA: TGTGCCAGCAGTCAGCTTAGCGGGATTGGTCAAGAGACCCAGTACTTC. This gives the protein CASSQLSGIGQETQYF.

This clonotype was seen only a few times. A read error may be the cause here, since a much bigger clone is one base away. This chain connects TRBV19 to TRBJ2-1; TRBD2 matches 15 bases. Trimming at V came to 8 bases and at J to 7 bases, leaving 15 bases not matched to a gene. Looked up from germline, CDR1 is LNHDA and CDR2 is SQIVND (reference sequence). The CDR3 is 18 residues long. The CDR3 is CASPDEHGLAGGGNEQFF. The CDR3 nucleotides read TGTGCCAGTCCCGACGAACATGGACTAGCGGGAGGGGGGAATGAGCAGTTCTTC.

A note on this clonotype: One end of the junction fails to match germline, which may point to a read error. This chain connects TRBV11-3 to TRBJ2-2, with a tentative D call TRBD2 (5 bases). This CDR3 has 14 amino acids. The germline CDR1 and CDR2 sequences are SGHNT and YENEEA. DNA of the CDR3: TGTGCCAGCAGCTTAGGTGGCAACACCGGGGAGCTGTCTTTT. This encodes CASSLGGNTGELSF.